The clone carrying this T cell receptor beta chain showed up just a few times. The CDR3 loop spans 14 amino acids. Deletions cut 6 bases from V and 4 bases from J, with 15 bases between. Constant-region reverse primers amplified full-length variable regions, followed by semi-nested Nested Universal Primer A PCR. TCRdb re-derived calls from the 5' RACE reads in MiXCR, one entry per CDR3 protein. The table records about 57,000 distinct CDR3 sequences, 28% of them present only once. V gene TRBV12-3 or TRBV12-4 combines with J gene TRBJ1-1; D gene uncertain. Material for sequencing was tumor-infiltrating memory CD4+ T cells sorted from the breast tumor. The subset: memory CD4+ T cells, CD4+CD45RO+CD25-. The source of this sequence is a female donor with breast cancer. CDR3 in DNA: TGTGCCAGCAGCCGCCAAAGACCTGGCACTGAAGCTTTCTTT. Amino acids: CASSRQRPGTEAFF.